Listed below are T cell receptor beta chains from one sample, sequenced in a study of cytomegalovirus exposure and HLA in healthy donors. Only in-frame clones appear in the TCRdb table, and some are missing; sequencing was by immunoSEQ multiplex PCR. This sample's clone table lists approximately 210,000 clones. The sequencing sample was made of PBMCs. These receptor sequences come from a woman younger than 45 in good health and CMV-seropositive. Both conserved end residues are part of each CDR3.

TRBJ1-5 TRBV2 CASSDRTGRGQPQHF
TRBJ2-7 TRBV5-4 CASSLKSSYHEQYF
TRBJ1-5 TRBV30 CAWGQGVQPQHF
TRBJ1-5 TRBV29-1 CSVGRGNQPQHF
TRBJ1-2 TRBV4-1 CASSQAGTGAIYGYTF
TRBJ2-3 TRBV7-8 CASPGGENSDTQYF
TRBJ1-1 TRBV18 CASSELNGQGASTEAFF
TRBJ2-3 TRBV29-1 CSVVLAGSTDTQYF
TRBJ2-7 TRBV13 CASSSDRSSYEQYF
TRBJ1-4 TRBV19 CPQTPGQRNEKLFF
TRBJ2-5 TRBV9 CASSEGGSRETQYF
TRBJ2-5 TRBV4-3 CASSQAFTTPQETQYF
TRBJ2-7 TRBV5-1 CASSLGHLPYEQYF
TRBJ1-1 TRBV6-1 CAISEQGTGAFF